What follows is one T cell receptor beta chain and its context. Clones were sequenced by immunoSEQ multiplex PCR, and TCRdb holds only the in-frame ones, with some missing. The sample includes tens of thousands of clones, about 90% seen only once; the top ten take over 0.8%. This CDR3 is 17 amino acids long. Trimming pared 5 bases from V and 3 bases from J, leaving 19 bases between. Germline V lookup: CDR1 KGHSH, CDR2 LQKENI. The sample belongs to a study of OX40 agonist ivuxolimab in advanced cancers. In the study overall: From 23 to 79 years was the age range, with a mean of around 60 years, and 65% to 90% were male.

The sequenced sample was CD4+ or CD8+ T cells sorted from blood, obtained in a trial of the OX40 agonist ivuxolimab. The sequence was collected from an adult with an advanced solid tumor such as melanoma, head and neck, liver or kidney cancer. The chain is built from TRBV18 and TRBJ2-2; D is possibly TRBD1 (5 bases). The CDR3 here is CASSSRPQGADTGELFF. CDR3 coding DNA: TGTGCCAGCTCATCCAGGCCGCAGGGCGCGGACACCGGGGAGCTGTTTTTT.